This TCR beta chain is drawn from a study of cytomegalovirus exposure and HLA in healthy donors. Study results and caveats: A few V segments could not be told apart, such as TRBV6-2 and TRBV6-3, and were left out. The listing of 150 to 200 TCR beta chains classed them as cytomegalovirus-associated.

J lost 5 bases, V lost 1 base, and 7 bases had no gene match. Per the germline V gene, CDR1 is SEHNR and CDR2 is FQNEAQ (reference sequence). The CDR3 length is 15 residues. As regards this clone: The antigen remains undetermined.

The primer mix had 60 Vbeta and 13 Jbeta primers. Some clones are missing from TCRdb's copy, which holds only in-frame ones; the method was immunoSEQ multiplex PCR. Among approximately 100,000 clones listed, around 84% were seen once. Source material: PBMCs. The chain couples TRBV7-9 to TRBJ2-5, with TRBD2 matching over 7 bases. This receptor was identified in a man aged 35-49 years in good health and CMV-seropositive. CDR3 residues: CASSLGAGFVETQYF. For the CDR3, the DNA is TGTGCCAGCAGCTTAGGAGCGGGGTTCGTCGAGACCCAGTACTTC.